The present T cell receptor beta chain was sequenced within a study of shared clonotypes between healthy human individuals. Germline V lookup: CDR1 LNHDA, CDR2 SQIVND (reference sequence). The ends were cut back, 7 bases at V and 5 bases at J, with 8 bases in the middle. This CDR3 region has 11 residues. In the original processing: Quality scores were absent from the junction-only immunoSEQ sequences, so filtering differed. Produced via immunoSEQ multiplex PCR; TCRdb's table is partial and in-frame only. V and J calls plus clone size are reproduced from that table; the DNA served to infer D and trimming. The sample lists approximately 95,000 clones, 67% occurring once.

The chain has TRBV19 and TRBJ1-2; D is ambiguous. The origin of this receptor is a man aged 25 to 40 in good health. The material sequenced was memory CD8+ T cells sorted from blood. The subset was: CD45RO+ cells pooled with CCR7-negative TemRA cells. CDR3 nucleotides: TGTGCCAGTACGGTGGGGTATGGCTACACCTTC. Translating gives CASTVGYGYTF.